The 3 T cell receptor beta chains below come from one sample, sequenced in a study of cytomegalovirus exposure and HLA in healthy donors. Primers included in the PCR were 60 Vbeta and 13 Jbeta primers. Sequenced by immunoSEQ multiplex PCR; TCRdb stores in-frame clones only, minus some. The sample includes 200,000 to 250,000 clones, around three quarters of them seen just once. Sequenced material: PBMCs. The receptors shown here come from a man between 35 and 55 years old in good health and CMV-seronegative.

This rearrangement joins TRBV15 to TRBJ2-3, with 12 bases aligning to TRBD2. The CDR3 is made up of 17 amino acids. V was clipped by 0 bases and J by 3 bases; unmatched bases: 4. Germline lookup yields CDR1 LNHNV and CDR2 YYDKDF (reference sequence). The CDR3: CATSRDLAGGPTDTQYF. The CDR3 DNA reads TGTGCCACCAGCAGAGACCTAGCGGGAGGGCCTACAGATACGCAGTATTTT.

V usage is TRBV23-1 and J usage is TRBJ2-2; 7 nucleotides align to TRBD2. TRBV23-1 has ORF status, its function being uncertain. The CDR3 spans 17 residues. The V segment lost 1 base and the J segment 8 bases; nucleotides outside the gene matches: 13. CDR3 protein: CASSQLERGLRMGELFF. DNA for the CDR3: TGCGCCAGCAGTCAATTAGAGCGGGGACTACGGATGGGGGAGCTGTTTTTT.

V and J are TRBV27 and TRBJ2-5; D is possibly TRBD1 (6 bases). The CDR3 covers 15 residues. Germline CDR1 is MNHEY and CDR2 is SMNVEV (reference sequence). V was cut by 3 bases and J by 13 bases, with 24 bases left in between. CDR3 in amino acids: CASSFRPGQPSSTYF. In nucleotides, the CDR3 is TGTGCCAGCAGTTTTCGACCGGGACAACCCAGCTCGACGTACTTC.